This T cell receptor (beta chain) was captured by sequencing in a study of CD8 T cells in Susac syndrome. Study-level points and caveats: The relatively small number of individuals in the TCR sequencing and HLA analysis was acknowledged by the study.

The authors carried out high-throughput sequencing of TCR beta. They applied it to CD8+ and CD4+ T cells obtained from blood. Healthy donors constituted the controls, which were matched for age and sex. TEMRA cells underwent FACS enrichment and CD8+ and CD4+ T cells underwent negative isolation. To note about this clonotype: Its matching antigen is unknown.

RNA in amounts of 0.5 to 1 ug was reverse transcribed with random hexamers. Each CDR3 protein gets one entry after TCRdb re-called the immunoSEQ multiplex PCR reads with MiXCR. Found here are around 150,000 distinct CDR3 sequences, around 95% of them singletons; the top ten hold over 0.12%. Germline V gene lookup returns CDR1 LGHDT and CDR2 YNNKEL (reference sequence). Losses at the gene ends were 3 bases for V and 7 bases for J; bases not matched to a gene: 10. This CDR3 is 16 amino acids long. The material sequenced was CD4+ T cells from PBMCs. V gene TRBV3-1 combines with J gene TRBJ2-2, with TRBD1 matching 8 bases. This sequence was found in a human donor in good health. This CDR3 reads CASSHLDTTGDGELFF. DNA of the CDR3: TGTGCCAGCAGCCATCTAGATACGACAGGGGACGGGGAGCTGTTTTTT.